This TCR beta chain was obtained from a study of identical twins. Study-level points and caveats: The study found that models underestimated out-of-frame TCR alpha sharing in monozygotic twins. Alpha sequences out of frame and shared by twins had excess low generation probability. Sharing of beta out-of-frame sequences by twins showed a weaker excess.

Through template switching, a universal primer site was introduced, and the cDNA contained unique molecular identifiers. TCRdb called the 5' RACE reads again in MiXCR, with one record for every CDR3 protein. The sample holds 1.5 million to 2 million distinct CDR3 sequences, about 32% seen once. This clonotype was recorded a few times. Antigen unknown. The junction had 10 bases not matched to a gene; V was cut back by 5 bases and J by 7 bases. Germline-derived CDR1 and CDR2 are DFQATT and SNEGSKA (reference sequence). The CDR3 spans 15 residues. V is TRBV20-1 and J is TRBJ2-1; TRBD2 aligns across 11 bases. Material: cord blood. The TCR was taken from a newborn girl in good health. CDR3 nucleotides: TGCAGTGCTCCGGGAACTAGCGGGAGTTTTAATGAGCAGTTCTTC. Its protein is CSAPGTSGSFNEQFF.